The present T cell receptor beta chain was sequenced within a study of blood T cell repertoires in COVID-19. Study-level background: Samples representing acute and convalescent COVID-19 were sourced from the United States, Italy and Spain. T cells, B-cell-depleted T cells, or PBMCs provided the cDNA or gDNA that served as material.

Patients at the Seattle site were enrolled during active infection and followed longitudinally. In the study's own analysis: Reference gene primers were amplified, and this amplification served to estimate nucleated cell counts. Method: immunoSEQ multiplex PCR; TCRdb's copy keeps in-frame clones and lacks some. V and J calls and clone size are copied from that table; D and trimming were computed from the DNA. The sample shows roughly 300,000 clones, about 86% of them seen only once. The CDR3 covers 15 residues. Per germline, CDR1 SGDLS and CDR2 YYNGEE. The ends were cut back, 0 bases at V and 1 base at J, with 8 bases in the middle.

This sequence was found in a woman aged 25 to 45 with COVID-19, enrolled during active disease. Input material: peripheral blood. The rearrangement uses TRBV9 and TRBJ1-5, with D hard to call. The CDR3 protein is CASSVDAASNQPQHF. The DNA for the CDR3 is TGTGCCAGCAGCGTAGATGCGGCGAGCAATCAGCCCCAGCATTTT.